Listed below are T cell receptor beta chains from one sample, sequenced in a study of cytomegalovirus exposure and HLA in healthy donors. Using immunoSEQ multiplex PCR, the repertoire was profiled, and TCRdb retains in-frame clones only, with some absent. The data show 210,000 or so clones, with around 89% seen just once and 0.95% to 1.1% held by the top ten. Sequenced input: PBMCs. The receptors here all came from a woman younger than 30 in good health and CMV-seronegative. Both conserved end residues are part of each CDR3. D genes are given only for firm matches. Size is omitted from some rows. Given values are once, few, many or a class for expanded clones.

D gene | J gene | V gene | clone size | CDR3 protein | CDR3 DNA
NA | TRBJ1-4 | TRBV27 | NA | CASSPPGGLPEKLFF | TGTGCCAGCAGCCCCCCGGGTGGCCTACCCGAAAAACTGTTTTTT
TRBD2 | TRBJ2-1 | TRBV2 | few | CASSRSGGSYNEQFF | TGTGCCAGCAGCCGGTCGGGGGGCTCCTACAATGAGCAGTTCTTC
TRBD1 | TRBJ2-7 | TRBV5-6 | NA | CASSLAGDRGGEQYF | TGTGCCAGCAGCTTGGCCGGTGACAGGGGTGGCGAGCAGTACTTC
NA | TRBJ2-2 | TRBV7-9 | once | CASRLRVSGELFF | TGTGCCAGCAGACTCAGGGTCTCCGGGGAGCTGTTTTTT
NA | TRBJ1-2 | TRBV4-1 | NA | CASSHLAQGTKDGYTF | TGCGCCAGCAGTCACCTCGCCCAGGGTACCAAGGATGGCTACACCTTC
NA | TRBJ2-1 | TRBV30 | NA | CAWSRGRASRRFF | TGTGCCTGGAGCCGTGGGCGGGCCTCCCGCCGGTTCTTC
NA | TRBJ1-3 | TRBV4-1 | NA | CASSQEPGTGLRGNTIYF | TGCGCCAGCAGCCAGGAACCCGGAACAGGGCTGAGGGGAAACACCATATATTTT
NA | TRBJ1-5 | TRBV6-6 | once | CASSYPTGGGRQPQHF | TGTGCCAGCAGTTACCCCACGGGGGGGGGCCGTCAGCCCCAGCATTTT
TRBD2 | TRBJ2-3 | TRBV9 | once | CASSVAGGGTDTQYF | TGTGCCAGCAGCGTAGCTGGGGGGGGCACAGATACGCAGTATTTT
TRBD1 | TRBJ2-5 | TRBV25-1 | NA | CASSEFPRGLEETQYF | TGTGCCAGCAGTGAATTTCCGAGGGGGCTGGAAGAGACCCAGTACTTC
TRBD1 | TRBJ2-5 | TRBV9 | NA | CASNATGVGETQYF | TGTGCCAGCAACGCAACAGGGGTTGGAGAGACCCAGTACTTC
NA | TRBJ2-3 | TRBV4-3 | NA | CASSQVLADVVYF | TGCGCCAGCAGCCAAGTCCTAGCCGACGTAGTGTATTTT
NA | TRBJ2-5 | TRBV5-1 | NA | CASSPPGHFEETQYF | TGCGCCAGCAGCCCGCCGGGACACTTCGAAGAGACCCAGTACTTC
NA | TRBJ1-3 | TRBV10-2 | NA | CASNAGSGNTIYF | TGCGCCAGCAACGCGGGCTCTGGAAACACCATATATTTT
TRBD1 | TRBJ1-4 | TRBV7-2 | NA | CASSARGRGNEKLFF | TGTGCCAGCAGCGCTAGGGGGCGCGGGAATGAAAAACTGTTTTTT
TRBD2 | TRBJ2-3 | TRBV13 | NA | CASSSLTSGHTDTQYF | TGTGCCAGCAGCTCCCTGACTAGCGGCCACACAGATACGCAGTATTTT
NA | TRBJ2-3 | TRBV7-3 | NA | CASSLSPSGTDTQYF | TGTGCCAGCAGCTTAAGTCCTAGCGGCACAGATACGCAGTATTTT
NA | TRBJ1-2 | TRBV7-9 | NA | CSSSLIGKANYGYTF | TGTTCCAGCAGCTTAATCGGGAAGGCTAACTATGGCTACACCTTC
NA | TRBJ1-1 | TRBV30 | NA | CAWSVYTLPNTEAFF | TGTGCCTGGAGTGTTTACACCCTGCCGAACACTGAAGCTTTCTTT
TRBD1 | TRBJ2-5 | TRBV11-2 | once | CASSLDRDRGLQETQYF | TGTGCCAGCAGCTTAGATCGGGACAGGGGGCTTCAAGAGACCCAGTACTTC
NA | TRBJ1-6 | TRBV7-2 | once | CASSQRQSSYNSPLHF | TGTGCCAGCAGCCAGAGACAGAGCTCCTATAATTCACCCCTCCACTTT
NA | TRBJ1-1 | TRBV27 | NA | CASSPVQVVGYTEAFF | TGTGCCAGCAGTCCGGTACAGGTGGTTGGGTACACTGAAGCTTTCTTT
NA | TRBJ1-2 | TRBV9 | NA | CASSAAGGVDNYGYTF | TGTGCCAGCAGCGCGGCGGGAGGGGTTGATAACTATGGCTACACCTTC
NA | TRBJ1-5 | TRBV5-6 | once | CASSGRGLRAQPQHF | TGTGCCAGCAGCGGCCGCGGGCTGAGGGCTCAGCCCCAGCATTTT
NA | TRBJ1-2 | TRBV11-3 | once | CASSFMVGTKDGGYTF | TGTGCCAGCAGCTTTATGGTAGGGACAAAAGACGGGGGCTACACCTTC
NA | TRBJ1-1 | TRBV5-6 | NA | CASSLMARENTEAFF | TGTGCCAGCAGCTTGATGGCCCGGGAGAACACTGAAGCTTTCTTT
NA | TRBJ2-7 | TRBV5-1 | NA | CASSLAGDTYEQYF | TGCGCCAGCAGCTTGGCGGGGGATACCTACGAGCAGTACTTC
NA | TRBJ2-7 | TRBV6-7 | NA | CARIDRTYEQYF | TGTGCCAGGATTGACAGGACCTACGAGCAGTACTTC
NA | TRBJ1-5 | TRBV19 | NA | CASRPPGGNNQPQHF | TGTGCCAGTAGACCCCCGGGGGGGAACAATCAGCCCCAGCATTTT
TRBD1 | TRBJ1-3 | TRBV2 | NA | CASNTGAYYGNTIYF | TGTGCCAGCAATACAGGGGCATACTATGGAAACACCATATATTTT
TRBD2 | TRBJ2-7 | TRBV5-4 | NA | CASGWGGSYEQYF | TGTGCCAGCGGGTGGGGCGGGAGTTACGAGCAGTACTTC
TRBD1 | TRBJ2-6 | TRBV7-9 | NA | CASSWDRDSGANVLTF | TGTGCCAGCAGCTGGGACAGAGACTCTGGGGCCAACGTCCTGACTTTC
NA | TRBJ1-1 | TRBV6-5 | NA | CASSYSMEGATEAFF | TGTGCCAGCAGTTACTCGATGGAGGGTGCAACTGAAGCTTTCTTT
NA | TRBJ1-1 | TRBV11-3 | NA | CASSPRQYEARLVF | TGTGCCAGCAGCCCCCGACAGTACGAAGCCCGGCTGGTCTTT
NA | TRBJ1-2 | TRBV5-4 | once | CASSLGFGRRVGYTF | TGTGCCAGCAGCTTGGGATTTGGACGGAGGGTAGGCTACACCTTC
NA | TRBJ2-7 | TRBV4-1 | NA | CASSQAPVSGYEQYF | TGCGCCAGCAGCCAAGCCCCTGTATCGGGCTACGAGCAGTACTTC
NA | TRBJ1-2 | TRBV4-2 | few | CASSQRGRREDGYTF | TGTGCCAGCAGCCAACGGGGTCGGAGGGAAGATGGCTACACCTTC